The T cell receptor (beta chain) described here comes from a study of tumor-infiltrating lymphocytes in primary liver carcinoma. From about 530 ng total RNA, TCR beta cDNA was generated with a primer in the constant region. Investigators got TCR beta libraries out of three nested multiplex PCR rounds, done with slightly modified ARM-PCR. Amplification in the first two PCR rounds was performed using TRBV1-TRBV30 forward primers and a C-beta reverse primer for about 10 cycles each. TCRdb called the multiplex PCR reads again in MiXCR, with one record for every CDR3 protein. The data hold approximately 330,000 distinct CDR3 sequences, with around 60% observed a single time. Concerning this clonotype: This may come from a read error, since a much larger clone is one base off.

Germline V lookup: CDR1 PRHDT, CDR2 FYEKMQ (reference sequence). CDR3 length equals 18 residues. Germline DNA was also extracted, with blood RNA taken from unsorted whole blood. This sequence was found in a man in his forties with primary liver carcinoma and hepatitis B virus infection. The sequenced sample was peripheral blood. The chain uses TRBV13 and TRBJ2-1; 8 nucleotides match TRBD2. The chain's CDR3 is CASSYDWAAGGHYNVQFF. CDR3 nucleotide sequence: TGTGCCAGCAGCTACGATTGGGCGGCGGGAGGACATTACAATGTGCAGTTCTTC.